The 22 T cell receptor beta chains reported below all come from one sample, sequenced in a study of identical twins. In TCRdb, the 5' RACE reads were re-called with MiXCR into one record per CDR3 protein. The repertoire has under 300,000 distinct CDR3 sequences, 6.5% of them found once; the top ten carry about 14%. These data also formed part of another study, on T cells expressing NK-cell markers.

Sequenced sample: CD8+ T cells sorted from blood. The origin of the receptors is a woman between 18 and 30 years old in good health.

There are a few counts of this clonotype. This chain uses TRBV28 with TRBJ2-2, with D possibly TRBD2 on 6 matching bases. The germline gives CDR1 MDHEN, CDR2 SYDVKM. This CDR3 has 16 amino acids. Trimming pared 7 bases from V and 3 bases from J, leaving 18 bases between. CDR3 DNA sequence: TGTGCCAGCACCCCCCCCGGAGGGGCCCACACCGGGGAGCTGTTTTTT. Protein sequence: CASTPPGGAHTGELFF.

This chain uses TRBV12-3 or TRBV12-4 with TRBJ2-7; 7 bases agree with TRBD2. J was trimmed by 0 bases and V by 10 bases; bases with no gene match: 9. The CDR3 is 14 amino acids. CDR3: CATLGGVASYEQYF. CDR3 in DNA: TGTGCCACCCTTGGGGGGGTTGCCTCCTACGAGCAGTACTTC.

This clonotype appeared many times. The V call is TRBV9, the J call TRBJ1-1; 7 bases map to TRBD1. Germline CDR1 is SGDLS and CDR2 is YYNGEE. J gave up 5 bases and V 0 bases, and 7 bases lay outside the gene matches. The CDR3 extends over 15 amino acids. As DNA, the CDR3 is TGTGCCAGCAGCGTAGAACAGGGGAGAGAAACTGAAGCTTTCTTT. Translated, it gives CASSVEQGRETEAFF.

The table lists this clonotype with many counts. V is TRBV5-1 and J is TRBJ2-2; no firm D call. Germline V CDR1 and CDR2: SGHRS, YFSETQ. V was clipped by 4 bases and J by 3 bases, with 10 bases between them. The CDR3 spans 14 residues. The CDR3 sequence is CASSPDSYTGELFF. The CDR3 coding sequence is TGCGCCAGCAGCCCAGACTCCTACACCGGGGAGCTGTTTTTT.

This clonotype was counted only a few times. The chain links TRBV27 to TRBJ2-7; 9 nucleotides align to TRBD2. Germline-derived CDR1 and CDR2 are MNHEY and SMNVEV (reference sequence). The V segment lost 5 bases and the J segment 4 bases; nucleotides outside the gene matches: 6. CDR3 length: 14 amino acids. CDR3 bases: TGTGCCAGCAGTCTGACTAGCGGAAATTACGAGCAGTACTTC. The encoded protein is CASSLTSGNYEQYF.

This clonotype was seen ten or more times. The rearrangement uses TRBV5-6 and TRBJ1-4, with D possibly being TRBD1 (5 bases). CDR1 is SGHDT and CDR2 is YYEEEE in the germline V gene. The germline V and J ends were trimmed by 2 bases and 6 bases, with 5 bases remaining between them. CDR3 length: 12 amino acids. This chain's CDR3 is CASSLGDEKLFF. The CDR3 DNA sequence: TGTGCCAGCAGCTTAGGGGATGAAAAACTGTTTTTT.

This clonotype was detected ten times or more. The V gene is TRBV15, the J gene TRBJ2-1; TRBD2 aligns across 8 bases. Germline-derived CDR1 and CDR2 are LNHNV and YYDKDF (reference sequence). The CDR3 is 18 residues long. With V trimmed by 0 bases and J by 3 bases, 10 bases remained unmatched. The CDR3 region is CATSRDYAAGGNYNEQFF. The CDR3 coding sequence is TGTGCCACCAGCAGAGATTACGCGGCGGGAGGAAACTACAATGAGCAGTTCTTC.

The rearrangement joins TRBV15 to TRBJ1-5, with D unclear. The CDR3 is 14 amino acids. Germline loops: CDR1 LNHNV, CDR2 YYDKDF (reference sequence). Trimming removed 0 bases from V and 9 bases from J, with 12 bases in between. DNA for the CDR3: TGTGCCACCAGCAGAGATAAAACGTTTCGGCCCCAGCATTTT. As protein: CATSRDKTFRPQHF.

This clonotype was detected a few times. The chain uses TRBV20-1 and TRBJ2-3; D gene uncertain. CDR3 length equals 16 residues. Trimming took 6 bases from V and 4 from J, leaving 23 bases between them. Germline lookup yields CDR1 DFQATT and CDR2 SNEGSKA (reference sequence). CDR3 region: CSAKPGAGDESDTQYF. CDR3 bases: TGCAGTGCAAAACCCGGAGCCGGTGATGAATCAGATACGCAGTATTTT.

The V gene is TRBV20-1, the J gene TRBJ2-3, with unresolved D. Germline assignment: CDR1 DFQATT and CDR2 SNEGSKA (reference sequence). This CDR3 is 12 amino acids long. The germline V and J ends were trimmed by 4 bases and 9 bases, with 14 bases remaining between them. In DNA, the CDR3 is TGCAGTGCTACGGACCTAGATCCCACGCAGTATTTT. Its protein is CSATDLDPTQYF.

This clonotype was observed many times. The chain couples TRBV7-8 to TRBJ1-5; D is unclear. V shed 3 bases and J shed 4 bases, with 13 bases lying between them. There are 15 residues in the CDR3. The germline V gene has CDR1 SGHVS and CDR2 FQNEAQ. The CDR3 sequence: CASSFGLAPNQPQHF. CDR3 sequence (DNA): TGTGCCAGCAGCTTCGGCCTAGCACCAAATCAGCCCCAGCATTTT.

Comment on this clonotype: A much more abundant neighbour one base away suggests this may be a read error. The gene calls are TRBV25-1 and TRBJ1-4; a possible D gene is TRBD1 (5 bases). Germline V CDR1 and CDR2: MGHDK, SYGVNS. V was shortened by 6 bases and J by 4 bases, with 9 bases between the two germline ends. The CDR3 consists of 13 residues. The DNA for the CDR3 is TGTGCCAGCAGCAATGGGGGTAATGAAAAACTGTTTTTT. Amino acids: CASSNGGNEKLFF.

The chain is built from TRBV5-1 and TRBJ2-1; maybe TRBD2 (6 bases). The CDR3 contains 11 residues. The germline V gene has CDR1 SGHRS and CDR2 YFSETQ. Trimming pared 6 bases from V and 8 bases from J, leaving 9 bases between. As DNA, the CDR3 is TGCGCCAGCACGTGGGGGGATGAGCAGTTCTTC. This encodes CASTWGDEQFF.

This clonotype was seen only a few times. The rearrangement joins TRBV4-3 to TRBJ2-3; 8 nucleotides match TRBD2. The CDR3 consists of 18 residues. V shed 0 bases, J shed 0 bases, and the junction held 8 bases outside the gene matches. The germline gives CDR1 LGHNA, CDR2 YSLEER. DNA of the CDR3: TGCGCCAGCAGCCAAGATAGCGGGACCTATTCTAGCACAGATACGCAGTATTTT. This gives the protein CASSQDSGTYSSTDTQYF.

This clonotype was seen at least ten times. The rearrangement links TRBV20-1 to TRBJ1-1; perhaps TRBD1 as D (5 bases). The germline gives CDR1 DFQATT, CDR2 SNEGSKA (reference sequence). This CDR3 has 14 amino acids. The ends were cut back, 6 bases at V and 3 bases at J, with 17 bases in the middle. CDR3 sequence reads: CSAEPPGRHTEAFF. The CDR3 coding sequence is TGCAGTGCCGAACCCCCGGGACGGCACACTGAAGCTTTCTTT.

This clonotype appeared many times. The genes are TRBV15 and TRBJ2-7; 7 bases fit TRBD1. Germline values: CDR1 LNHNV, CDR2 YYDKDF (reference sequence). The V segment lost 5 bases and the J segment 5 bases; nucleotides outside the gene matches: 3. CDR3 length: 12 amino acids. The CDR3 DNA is TGTGCCACCAGCGTGCAGGGGGACGAGCAGTACTTC. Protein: CATSVQGDEQYF.

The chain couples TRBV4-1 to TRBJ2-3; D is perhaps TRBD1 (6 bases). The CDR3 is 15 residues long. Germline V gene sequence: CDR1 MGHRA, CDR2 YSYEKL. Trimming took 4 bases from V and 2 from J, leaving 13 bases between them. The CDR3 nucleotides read TGCGCCAGCAGCCCTGGGACATTCGACACAGATACGCAGTATTTT. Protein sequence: CASSPGTFDTDTQYF.

This CDR3 reads CSAFPGTETYEQYF. The CDR3 DNA reads TGCAGTGCTTTCCCCGGGACAGAGACCTACGAGCAGTACTTC. This chain connects TRBV20-1 to TRBJ2-7; 7 bases align to TRBD1. V shed 5 bases and J 2 bases; nucleotides not matched to a gene: 9. Germline V gene sequence: CDR1 DFQATT, CDR2 SNEGSKA (reference sequence). The CDR3 runs to 14 residues.

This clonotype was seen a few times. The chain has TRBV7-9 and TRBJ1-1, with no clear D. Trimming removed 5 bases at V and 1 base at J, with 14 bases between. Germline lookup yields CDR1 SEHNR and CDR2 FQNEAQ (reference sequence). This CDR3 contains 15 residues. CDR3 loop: CASSTRTERNTEAFF. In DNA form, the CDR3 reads TGTGCCAGCAGCACCCGGACCGAGAGGAACACTGAAGCTTTCTTT.

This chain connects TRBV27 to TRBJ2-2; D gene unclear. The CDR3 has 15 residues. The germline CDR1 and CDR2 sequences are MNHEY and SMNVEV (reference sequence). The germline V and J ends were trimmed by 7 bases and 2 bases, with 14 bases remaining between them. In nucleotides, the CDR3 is TGTGCCAGCACCATAGTTGGGCTCAACACCGGGGAGCTGTTTTTT. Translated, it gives CASTIVGLNTGELFF.

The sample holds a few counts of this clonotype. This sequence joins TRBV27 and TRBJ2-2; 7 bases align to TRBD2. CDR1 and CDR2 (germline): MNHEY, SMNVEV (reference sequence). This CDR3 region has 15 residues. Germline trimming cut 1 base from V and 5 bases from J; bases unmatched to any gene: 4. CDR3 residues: CASSLYQGGTGELFF. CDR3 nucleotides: TGTGCCAGCAGTTTATATCAGGGAGGGACCGGGGAGCTGTTTTTT.

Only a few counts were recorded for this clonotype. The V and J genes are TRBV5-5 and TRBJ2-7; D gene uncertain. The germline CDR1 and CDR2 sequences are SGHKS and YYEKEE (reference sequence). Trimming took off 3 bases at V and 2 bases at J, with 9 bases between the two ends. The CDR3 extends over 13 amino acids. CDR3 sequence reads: CASSSLSAYEQYF. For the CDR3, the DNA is TGTGCCAGCAGCTCATTGTCGGCCTACGAGCAGTACTTC. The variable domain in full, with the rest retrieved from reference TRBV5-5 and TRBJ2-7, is DAGVTQSPTHLIKTRGQQVTLRCSPISGHKSVSWYQQVLGQGPQFIFQYYEKEERGRGNFPDRFSARQFPNYSSELNVNALLLGDSALYLCASSSLSAYEQYFGPGTRLTVT.